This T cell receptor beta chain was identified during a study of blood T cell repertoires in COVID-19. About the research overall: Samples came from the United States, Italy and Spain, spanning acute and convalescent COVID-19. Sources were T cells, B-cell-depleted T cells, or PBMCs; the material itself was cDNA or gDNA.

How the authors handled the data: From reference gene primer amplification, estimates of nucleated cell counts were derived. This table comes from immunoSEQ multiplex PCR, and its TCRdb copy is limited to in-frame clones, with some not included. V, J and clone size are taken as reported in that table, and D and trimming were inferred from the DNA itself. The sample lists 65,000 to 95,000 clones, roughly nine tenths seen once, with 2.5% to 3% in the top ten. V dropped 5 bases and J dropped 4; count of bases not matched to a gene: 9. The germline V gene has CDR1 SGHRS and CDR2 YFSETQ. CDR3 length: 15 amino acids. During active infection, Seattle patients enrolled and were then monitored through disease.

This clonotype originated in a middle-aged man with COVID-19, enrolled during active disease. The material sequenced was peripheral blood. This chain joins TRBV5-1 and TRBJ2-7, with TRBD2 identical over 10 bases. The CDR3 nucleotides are TGCGCCAGCAGTTCCGGGACTAGCGACTCTTACGAGCAGTACTTC. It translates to CASSSGTSDSYEQYF. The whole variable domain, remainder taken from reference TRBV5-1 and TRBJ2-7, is KAGVTQTPRYLIKTRGQQVTLSCSPISGHRSVSWYQQTPGQGLQFLFEYFSETQRNKGNFPGRFSGRQFSNSRSEMNVSTLELGDSALYLCASSSGTSDSYEQYFGPGTRLTVT.